The entry below describes one T cell receptor (beta chain). Its target is not known. The data derive from a study of PD-1 blockade in classical Hodgkin lymphoma. Study-level background: Patients were infused with nivolumab 3 mg/kg every 2 weeks. The study's findings and limits: By cycle point C4D1, TCR diversity had risen significantly in CD4+ cells (but not CD8+ cells). Any patient who commenced nivolumab under 1 year after ASCT was excluded.

CDR1 and CDR2 from the germline V gene are LGHNA and YNFKEQ. Deletions cut 0 bases from V and 3 bases from J, with 20 bases between. This CDR3 has 18 amino acids. The protocol was immunoSEQ multiplex PCR, while the TCRdb copy is restricted to in-frame clones and leaves out a portion. The sample has 25,000 to 35,000 clones, roughly 76% seen once. Each patient experienced a relapse that followed autologous stem cell transplantation, and brentuximab vedotin exposure varied. The best responses consisted of complete response, partial response or progressive disease. The chain has TRBV4-2 and TRBJ1-2, with D unresolved. The TCR was taken from a human donor with classical Hodgkin lymphoma. This material consisted of peripheral blood mononuclear cells (PBMCs), taken before the second cycle of nivolumab. CDR3 nucleotides: TGTGCCAGCAGCCAAGATCATGGGAAGGGAGGAGTTGACTATGGCTACACCTTC. Its translation: CASSQDHGKGGVDYGYTF.